These 10 T cell receptor beta chains were all obtained from the same sample, sequenced in a study of blood T cell repertoires in COVID-19. Method: immunoSEQ multiplex PCR; TCRdb's copy keeps in-frame clones and lacks some. Of around 180,000 clones detected, around 74% appear once; the ten largest clones hold about 3%. Sequenced sample: peripheral blood. The receptors stem from a woman at least 80 years old with acute or convalescent COVID-19.

The table lists this clone with many counts. The V call is TRBV5-4, the J call TRBJ1-6; no firm D call. From germline, CDR1 is SGHNT and CDR2 YYREEE (reference sequence). V shed 1 base and J shed 10 bases, with 12 bases lying between them. CDR3 size: 14 residues. In DNA form, the CDR3 reads TGTGCCAGCAGCTTGCGCCAGGCGGGGTCACCCCTCCACTTT. This gives the protein CASSLRQAGSPLHF.

This clone was picked up a small number of times. The V gene is TRBV27, the J gene TRBJ1-6, with D possibly being TRBD1 (5 bases). The ends were cut back, 8 bases at V and 6 bases at J, with 11 bases in the middle. This CDR3 region has 13 residues. Per the germline V gene, CDR1 is MNHEY and CDR2 is SMNVEV (reference sequence). CDR3 protein: CASAGQTNSPLHF. The CDR3 bases are TGTGCCAGCGCGGGGCAGACTAATTCACCCCTCCACTTT.

The chain couples TRBV29-1 to TRBJ2-7; 14 positions agree with TRBD2. Trimming removed 6 bases from V and 2 bases from J; junction bases left unmatched: 3. CDR1 is SQVTM, CDR2 ANQGSEA, per germline. The CDR3 consists of 14 residues. Written as DNA, the CDR3 is TGCAGCGTCGGGGGACTAGCGGGGGCCTACGAGCAGTACTTC. Amino acid sequence: CSVGGLAGAYEQYF.

The chain employs TRBV18 and TRBJ2-7; maybe TRBD2 (5 bases). The CDR3 extends over 16 amino acids. V was shortened by 0 bases and J by 3 bases, with 15 bases between the two germline ends. Germline assignment: CDR1 KGHSH and CDR2 LQKENI. The CDR3 region is CASSPPSGGINYEQYF. CDR3 in DNA: TGTGCCAGCTCACCACCGAGCGGAGGAATAAACTACGAGCAGTACTTC.

CDR3 region: CASSYAGKAFF. CDR3 DNA: TGTGCCAGCAGTTACGCGGGTAAAGCTTTCTTT. The rearrangement links TRBV6-5 to TRBJ1-1; no clear D gene. Per the germline V gene, CDR1 is MNHEY and CDR2 is SVGAGI. The CDR3 length is 11 residues. V lost 2 bases, J lost 9 bases, and 7 bases lay in between.

V is TRBV6-1 and J is TRBJ2-7; TRBD2 might be the D (5 bases). This CDR3 region has 15 residues. The germline V and J ends were trimmed by 2 bases and 2 bases, with 13 bases remaining between them. CDR1 is MNHNS and CDR2 is SASEGT in the germline V gene. The CDR3 DNA sequence: TGTGCCAGCAGTGAAAGCGGCTTCATCCCCTACGAGCAGTACTTC. This codes for CASSESGFIPYEQYF.

The V gene is TRBV10-3, the J gene TRBJ1-1; TRBD1 agrees at 8 bases. The germline V gene encodes CDR1 ENHRY and CDR2 SYGVKD. Trimming cost V 6 bases and J 3 bases; bases outside gene matches: 3. CDR3 length: 13 residues. DNA for the CDR3: TGTGCCATCAGAACGACAGGGGACACTGAAGCTTTCTTT. Protein product: CAIRTTGDTEAFF.

The sample holds a few counts of this clone. This chain links TRBV27 with TRBJ2-7; D gene uncertain. From germline, CDR1 is MNHEY and CDR2 SMNVEV (reference sequence). The germline V and J ends were trimmed by 4 bases and 0 bases, with 4 bases remaining between them. The CDR3 has 12 amino acids. The CDR3 DNA is TGTGCCAGCAGTTCCCGCTCCTACGAGCAGTACTTC. Its translation is CASSSRSYEQYF.

This chain uses TRBV30 with TRBJ1-1; possibly TRBD1 for D (6 bases). The germline V gene encodes CDR1 GTSNPN and CDR2 SVGIG (reference sequence). The length of the CDR3 is 14 residues. Trimming took off 5 bases at V and 1 base at J, with 14 bases between the two ends. CDR3 DNA sequence: TGTGCCTGGGCCAACTACAGGGCGAACACTGAAGCTTTCTTT. Translation gives CAWANYRANTEAFF.

J is TRBJ2-5 and V is TRBV10-3; D ambiguous. Germline assignment: CDR1 ENHRY and CDR2 SYGVKD. V lost 0 bases and J 5 bases, leaving 4 bases between the germline ends. The CDR3 loop spans 12 amino acids. The CDR3, as DNA: TGTGCCATCAGTGAGTCGGCTGAGACCCAGTACTTC. This encodes CAISESAETQYF.